This TCR beta chain originates from a study of cytomegalovirus exposure and HLA in healthy donors. Study results and caveats: Differences between HLA loci emerged in a later analysis of TCR association rates, with DRB1 most and HLA-C fewest.

Regarding this clone: Its matching antigen is unknown.

The primer mix had 60 Vbeta and 13 Jbeta primers. Assay: immunoSEQ multiplex PCR; the TCRdb copy retains only in-frame clones and omits some. This sample yields about 92,000 clones, of which nearly 70% are seen a single time; 2.5% to 3% belongs to the top ten. Germline assignment: CDR1 MNHNS and CDR2 SASEGT. This CDR3 comprises 15 residues. Trimming took 7 bases from V and 3 from J; bases not matched to a gene: 12. This chain joins TRBV6-1 and TRBJ2-7, with 7 bases matching TRBD2. The receptor's source is a man between 45 and 60 years old in good health and CMV-seronegative. The source material was PBMCs. The CDR3 DNA sequence: TGTGCCAGCAACCCCCTCGCTAGCGGAAACTACGAGCAGTACGTC. Its translation is CASNPLASGNYEQYV.